This T cell receptor (beta chain) was recorded in a study of blood T cells in healthy people across ages. As to this clonotype: The target antigen is unknown.

Study conclusions and caveats: As age increased, TCR beta diversity per million T cells fell in a roughly linear fashion.

The germline V gene has CDR1 MNHEY and CDR2 SMNVEV (reference sequence). V was shortened by 6 bases and J by 0 bases, with 12 bases between the two germline ends. There are 14 residues in the CDR3. Primers used in a second PCR of roughly 7 to 11 cycles were a sample-barcoded 5' primer and a J-beta primer mix. From the 5' RACE reads, TCRdb called clonotypes with MiXCR, one entry per CDR3 protein. The sample consists of about 1.4 million distinct CDR3 sequences, roughly 64% of them appearing once. This receptor was identified in a man aged 18-30 years in good health. The chain recombines TRBV27 with TRBJ2-7; TRBD2 is a possible D gene (6 bases). Sequencing used blood. This CDR3 reads CASRQGLSSYEQYF. The CDR3, as DNA: TGTGCCAGCAGGCAAGGACTATCCTCCTACGAGCAGTACTTC.